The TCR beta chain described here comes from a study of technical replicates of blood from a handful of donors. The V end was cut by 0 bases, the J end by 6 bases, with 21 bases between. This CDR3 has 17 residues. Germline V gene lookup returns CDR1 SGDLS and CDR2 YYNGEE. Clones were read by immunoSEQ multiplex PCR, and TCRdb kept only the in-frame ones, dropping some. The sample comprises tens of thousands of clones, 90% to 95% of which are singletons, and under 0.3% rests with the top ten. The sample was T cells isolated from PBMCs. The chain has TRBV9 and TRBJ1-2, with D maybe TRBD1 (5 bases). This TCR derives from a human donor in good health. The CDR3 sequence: CASSVDPVWGVRDGYTF. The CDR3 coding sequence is TGTGCCAGCAGCGTAGATCCGGTCTGGGGGGTTCGGGATGGCTACACCTTC.